This T cell receptor (beta chain) was profiled in a study of T cell changes during pregnancy in multiple sclerosis. Sequencing was performed with immunoSEQ multiplex PCR; in TCRdb, only in-frame clones are kept and a portion is missing. The sample yields about 100,000 clones, 92% seen once. The CDR3 spans 17 residues. Between the trimmed V and J ends, which lost 4 bases and 1 base, there was a span of 17 bases. Per germline, CDR1 MNHNS and CDR2 SASEGT. Sequencing used peripheral blood, obtained after pregnancy. The origin of this receptor is a female donor with multiple sclerosis, enrolled in a pregnancy study. The rearrangement joins TRBV6-1 to TRBJ2-1, with D maybe TRBD1 (5 bases). CDR3 sequence: CASSAEPTGSSYNEQFF. CDR3 nucleotide sequence: TGTGCCAGCAGTGCCGAACCTACAGGATCTTCCTACAATGAGCAGTTCTTC.